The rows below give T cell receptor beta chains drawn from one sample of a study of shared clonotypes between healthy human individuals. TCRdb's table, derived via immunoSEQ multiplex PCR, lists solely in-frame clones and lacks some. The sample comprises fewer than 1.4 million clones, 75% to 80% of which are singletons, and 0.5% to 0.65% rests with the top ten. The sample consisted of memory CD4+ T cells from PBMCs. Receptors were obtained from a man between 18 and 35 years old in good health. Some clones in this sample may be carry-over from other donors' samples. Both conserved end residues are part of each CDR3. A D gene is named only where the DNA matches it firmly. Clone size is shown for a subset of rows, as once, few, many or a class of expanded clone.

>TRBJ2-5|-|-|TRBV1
CTSSLKAGGLQETQYF
TGCACCAGCAGCTTAAAAGCGGGGGGCTTACAAGAGACCCAGTACTTC
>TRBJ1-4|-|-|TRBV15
CATSRDRGEKLFF
TGTGCCACCAGCAGAGACAGGGGAGAAAAACTGTTTTTT
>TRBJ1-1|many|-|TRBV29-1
CSVGRQPNTEAFF
TGCAGCGTTGGTAGACAGCCGAACACTGAAGCTTTCTTT
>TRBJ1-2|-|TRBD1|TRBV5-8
CASSWWTGIRANYGYTF
TGTGCCAGCAGCTGGTGGACAGGGATCAGAGCTAACTATGGCTACACCTTC
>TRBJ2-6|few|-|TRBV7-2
CASKASSGANVLTF
TGTGCCAGCAAGGCCAGCTCTGGGGCCAACGTCCTGACTTTC
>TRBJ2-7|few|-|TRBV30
CASPSYEQYF
TGTGCCTCGCCGAGCTACGAGCAGTACTTC
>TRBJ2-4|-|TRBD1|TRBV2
CASSEGAGGLAKNIQYF
TGTGCCAGCAGTGAAGGGGCAGGGGGCCTAGCCAAAAACATTCAGTACTTC
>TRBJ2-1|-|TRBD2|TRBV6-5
CATISGRNEQFF
TGTGCCACCATTAGCGGGAGGAATGAGCAGTTCTTC
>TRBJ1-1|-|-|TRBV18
CASSPTGHRGDEAFF
TGTGCCAGCTCTCCTACGGGCCACCGGGGGGACGAAGCTTTCTTT
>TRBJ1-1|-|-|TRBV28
CASSLSGRTEAFF
TGTGCCAGCAGTTTATCGGGGAGAACTGAAGCTTTCTTT
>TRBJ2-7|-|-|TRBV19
CASSKEGPSVGTYEQYF
TGTGCCAGTAGCAAAGAAGGGCCAAGTGTGGGAACCTACGAGCAGTACTTC
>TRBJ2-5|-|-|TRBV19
CASSPLAAQETQYF
TGTGCCAGTAGTCCGTTAGCGGCCCAAGAGACCCAGTACTTC
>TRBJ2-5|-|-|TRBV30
CAWSTSGEQYF
TGTGCCTGGAGCACCTCAGGGGAGCAGTACTTC
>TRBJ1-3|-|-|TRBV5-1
CASSLEGEKENTIYF
TGCGCCAGCAGCTTGGAAGGGGAAAAAGAAAACACCATATATTTT
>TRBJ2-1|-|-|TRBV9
CASSGQLYNEQFF
TGTGCCAGCTCTGGACAGCTATACAATGAGCAGTTCTTC
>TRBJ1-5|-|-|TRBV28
CATSGPGANQPQHF
TGTGCCACCTCAGGGCCCGGGGCCAATCAGCCCCAGCATTTT
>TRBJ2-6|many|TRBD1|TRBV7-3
CASSLGQGAGANVLTF
TGTGCCAGCAGCTTAGGACAGGGGGCTGGGGCCAACGTCCTGACTTTC
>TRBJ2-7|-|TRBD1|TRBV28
CASTLGGQGIYEQYF
TGTGCCAGCACCCTCGGCGGACAGGGGATCTACGAGCAGTACTTC
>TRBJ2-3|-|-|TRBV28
CASTQGGTSTDTQYF
TGTGCCAGCACCCAAGGCGGGACTAGCACAGATACGCAGTATTTT
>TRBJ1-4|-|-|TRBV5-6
CASSLRTGTLGKLFF
TGTGCCAGCAGCTTACGCACAGGCACCCTAGGAAAACTGTTTTTT
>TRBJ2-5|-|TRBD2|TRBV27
CASRTTSGSWKTQYF
TGTGCCAGCAGAACCACTAGCGGGAGTTGGAAGACCCAGTACTTC
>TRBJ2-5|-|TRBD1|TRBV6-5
CASSRGQLQETQYF
TGTGCCAGCAGTAGGGGACAGCTCCAAGAGACCCAGTACTTC
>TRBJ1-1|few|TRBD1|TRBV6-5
CASSYISDRGLPEAFF
TGTGCCAGCAGTTATATTTCCGACAGGGGGCTTCCTGAAGCTTTCTTT
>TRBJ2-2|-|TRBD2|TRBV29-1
CSVTGLAGDSGTGELFF
TGCAGCGTCACGGGACTAGCGGGAGATTCTGGCACCGGGGAGCTGTTTTTT
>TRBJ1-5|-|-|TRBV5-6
CASSPGRNQPQHF
TGTGCCAGCAGCCCGGGCCGTAACCAGCCCCAGCATTTT
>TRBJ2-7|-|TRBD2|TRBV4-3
CASSQGRGDYEQYF
TGCGCCAGCAGCCAGGGACGGGGGGACTACGAGCAGTACTTC
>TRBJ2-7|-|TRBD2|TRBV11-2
CASSPREGGKQYF
TGTGCCAGCAGCCCTCGGGAGGGGGGGAAGCAGTACTTC
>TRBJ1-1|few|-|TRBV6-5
CASSQPRPHSEAFF
TGTGCCAGCAGTCAGCCGAGACCCCACTCAGAAGCTTTCTTT
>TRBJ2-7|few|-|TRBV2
CASSVGGGEQYF
TGTGCCAGCAGTGTCGGAGGGGGGGAGCAGTACTTC
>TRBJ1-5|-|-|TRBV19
CASSIIQDNQPQHF
TGTGCCAGTAGTATAATACAAGATAATCAGCCCCAGCATTTT
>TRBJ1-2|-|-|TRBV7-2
CASSFPGSYGYTF
TGTGCCAGCAGCTTCCCAGGGAGCTATGGCTACACCTTC
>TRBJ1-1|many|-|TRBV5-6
CASSVGMGFLNTEAFF
TGTGCCAGCAGCGTGGGGATGGGCTTTCTGAACACTGAAGCTTTCTTT
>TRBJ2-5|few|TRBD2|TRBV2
CASSEAGLAKETQYF
TGTGCCAGCAGTGAAGCTGGACTAGCGAAAGAGACCCAGTACTTC
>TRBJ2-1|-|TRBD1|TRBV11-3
CASSRGQGGYNEQFF
TGTGCCAGCAGCCGGGGACAGGGAGGGTACAATGAGCAGTTCTTC
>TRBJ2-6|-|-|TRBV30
CAWAEASGANVLTF
TGTGCCTGGGCGGAGGCCTCTGGGGCCAACGTCCTGACTTTC
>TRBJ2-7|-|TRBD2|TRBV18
CASSPSTGIAGGGPGYEQYF
TGTGCCAGCTCACCATCGACAGGCATAGCGGGAGGAGGCCCAGGGTACGAGCAGTACTTC
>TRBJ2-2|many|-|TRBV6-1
CASSGQASDGTMTRAGELFF
TGTGCCAGCAGTGGCCAAGCTTCGGACGGGACGATGACTCGGGCCGGGGAGCTGTTTTTT
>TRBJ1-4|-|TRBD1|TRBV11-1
CASSLSGTGVEKLFF
TGTGCCAGCAGCTTATCGGGGACAGGGGTCGAAAAACTGTTTTTT
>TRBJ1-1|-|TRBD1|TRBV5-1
CASSGTTGGAFF
TGCGCCAGCAGCGGGACCACAGGGGGAGCTTTCTTT
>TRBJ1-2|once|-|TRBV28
CASRPLGGAGSYGYTF
TGTGCCAGCAGACCCCTGGGCGGAGCGGGGAGCTATGGCTACACCTTC
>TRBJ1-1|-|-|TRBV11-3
CASSPTGISEAFF
TGTGCCAGCAGCCCAACAGGGATCTCTGAAGCTTTCTTT
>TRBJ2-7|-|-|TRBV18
CASSPSLVEQYF
TGTGCCAGCTCACCCTCCTTGGTCGAGCAGTACTTC
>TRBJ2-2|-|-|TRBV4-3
CASSPPWGRDTGELFF
TGCGCCAGCAGCCCGCCGTGGGGTCGGGACACCGGGGAGCTGTTTTTT
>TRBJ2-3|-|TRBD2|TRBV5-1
CASTGGPTDTQYF
TGCGCCAGTACGGGGGGTCCGACAGATACGCAGTATTTT
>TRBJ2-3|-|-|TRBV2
CASNELRGTDTQYF
TGTGCCAGCAATGAACTAAGAGGTACAGATACGCAGTATTTT
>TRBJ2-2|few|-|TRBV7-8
CASSPAPLNTGELFF
TGTGCCAGCAGCCCAGCCCCACTGAACACCGGGGAGCTGTTTTTT
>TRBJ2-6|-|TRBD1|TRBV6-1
CASSEAAGTASSGANVLTF
TGTGCCAGCAGTGAAGCGGCCGGGACAGCCAGCTCTGGGGCCAACGTCCTGACTTTC
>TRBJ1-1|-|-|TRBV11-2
CASSLAGGITEAFF
TGTGCCAGCAGCTTAGCGGGAGGGATCACTGAAGCTTTCTTT